A single sample gave rise to the 28 T cell receptor beta chains below, sequenced in a study of CD8+ T cells in alopecia areata listed by TCRdb under 2018. The method was the immunoSEQ multiplex PCR assay. RNA was extracted from all samples and reverse transcribed into cDNA as template for TCR sequencing. TCRdb's version of the immuneACCESS table is confined to in-frame rearrangements and falls short of the full clone set. An unresolved V gene accounts for under half of the shortfall where checked; the remainder is of unknown origin. The sample yields about 150,000 clones; around 47% were counted once. The ten largest clones add up to 6.5% to 7.5% of the sample. Material: CD4+ T cells sorted from blood. The receptor source for this set is a human donor with alopecia areata.

The chain has TRBV11-2 and TRBJ2-1; TRBD1 matches 8 bases. Germline loops: CDR1 SGHAT, CDR2 FQNNGV. This CDR3 contains 15 residues. V was clipped by 4 bases and J by 4 bases; unmatched bases: 6. The DNA for the CDR3 is TGTGCCAGCAGCTCCCACAGGGGGAGATACAATGAGCAGTTCTTC. Translation gives CASSSHRGRYNEQFF.

The J gene is TRBJ1-1, the V gene TRBV7-9; D remains unclear. V lost 5 bases and J lost 3, with 16 bases in between. This CDR3 is built from 15 residues. CDR1 SEHNR and CDR2 FQNEAQ come from the germline V gene (reference sequence). The chain's CDR3 is CASSPTPTRDTEAFF. In DNA, the CDR3 is TGTGCCAGCAGCCCCACCCCTACGCGGGACACTGAAGCTTTCTTT.

The chain has TRBV28 and TRBJ1-1, with D perhaps TRBD1 (5 bases). V lost 6 bases and J 1 base, leaving 12 bases between the germline ends. Per the germline V gene, CDR1 is MDHEN and CDR2 is SYDVKM. This CDR3 contains 14 residues. The CDR3: CASRPGPRNTEAFF. The DNA of the CDR3 is TGTGCCAGCAGGCCGGGACCCAGGAACACTGAAGCTTTCTTT.

This clone has just a few counts. This chain links TRBV2 with TRBJ2-5; D unresolved. The CDR3 is 13 amino acids. Germline loops: CDR1 SNHLY, CDR2 FYNNEI. Between the trimmed V and J ends, which lost 2 bases and 1 base, there was a span of 5 bases. The CDR3 DNA is TGTGCCAGCAGTGAAACTCCCCAAGAGACCCAGTACTTC. Translation gives CASSETPQETQYF.

The chain links TRBV15 to TRBJ2-7; D is ambiguous. This CDR3 has 16 residues. Between the trimmed V and J ends, which lost 0 bases and 8 bases, there was a span of 20 bases. In germline, CDR1 is LNHNV, CDR2 YYDKDF (reference sequence). CDR3 coding DNA: TGTGCCACCAGCAGAGACCGAGCCCCTAGGTCCCTCAAGCAGTACTTC. Protein product: CATSRDRAPRSLKQYF.

This sequence joins TRBV7-9 and TRBJ1-5; D remains unclear. The CDR3 totals 11 residues. The V gene's germline CDR1 is SEHNR and CDR2 FQNEAQ (reference sequence). With 3 bases removed from V and 10 bases from J, the gap between germline ends came to 7 bases. The CDR3 DNA follows: TGTGCCAGCAGCTTGTTGGGCCCCCAGCATTTT. This sequence encodes CASSLLGPQHF.

The rearrangement links TRBV29-1 to TRBJ2-1; unclear D gene. Looked up from germline, CDR1 is SQVTM and CDR2 is ANQGSEA. The CDR3 runs 14 residues. V shed 4 bases and J shed 0 bases, with 10 bases lying between them. CDR3 coding DNA: TGCAGCGTTGGTCTGAGGAGCTCCTACAATGAGCAGTTCTTC. This translates into CSVGLRSSYNEQFF.

This clone has more than one count but fewer than ten. The CDR3 DNA is TGCGCCAGCAGCCAAGCAGGGGACAGGGGCCTGACCCAGTACTTC. It specifies CASSQAGDRGLTQYF. The genes are TRBV4-1 and TRBJ2-5; TRBD1 matches 10 bases. The germline V gene has CDR1 MGHRA and CDR2 YSYEKL. The CDR3 is 15 residues long. V shed 1 base, J shed 7 bases, and the junction held 6 bases outside the gene matches.

The chain has TRBV6-1 and TRBJ2-3, with 13 nucleotides matching TRBD2. Trimming at V came to 0 bases and at J to 6 bases, leaving 6 bases not matched to a gene. Germline lookup yields CDR1 MNHNS and CDR2 SASEGT. The CDR3 is 17 residues long. CDR3 nucleotides: TGTGCCAGCAGTGAAGCGTTACTAGCGGGAGGGGGTGATACGCAGTATTTT. This encodes CASSEALLAGGGDTQYF.

This chain connects TRBV30 to TRBJ2-1; 11 bases match TRBD2. The CDR3 has 20 residues. Germline CDR1 and CDR2: GTSNPN and SVGIG (reference sequence). Trimming cost V 0 bases and J 5 bases; bases outside gene matches: 18. The CDR3: CAWSVRGLAGGIWPNNEQFF. DNA of the CDR3: TGTGCCTGGAGTGTAAGGGGGCTAGCGGGAGGAATCTGGCCTAACAATGAGCAGTTCTTC.

This clone is a singleton in its sample. The chain employs TRBV25-1 and TRBJ1-2; tentatively, D is TRBD1 (5 bases). Between the trimmed V and J ends, which lost 5 bases and 8 bases, there was a span of 9 bases. This CDR3 spans 11 amino acids. Germline V gives CDR1 MGHDK, CDR2 SYGVNS. The CDR3 loop reads CASSTWGGYTF. As DNA, the CDR3 is TGTGCCAGCAGTACGTGGGGGGGCTACACCTTC.

The V gene is TRBV18, the J gene TRBJ2-6; 11 bases are a match to TRBD2. The V gene end was trimmed by 3 bases and the J gene end by 4 bases; junction bases not matched to a gene: 5. Germline V gene sequence: CDR1 KGHSH, CDR2 LQKENI. The CDR3 covers 17 residues. The CDR3 spells CASSPKTSGTGANVLTF. DNA for the CDR3: TGTGCCAGCTCACCTAAGACTAGCGGGACCGGGGCCAACGTCCTGACTTTC.

The chain couples TRBV2 to TRBJ2-6; D might be TRBD1 (5 bases). Between the trimmed V and J ends, which lost 6 bases and 4 bases, there was a span of 13 bases. The CDR3 has 15 amino acids. The V gene's germline CDR1 is SNHLY and CDR2 FYNNEI. The CDR3 protein is CASSAQGSGANVLTF. In nucleotides, the CDR3 is TGTGCCAGCAGCGCCCAGGGCTCCGGGGCCAACGTCCTGACTTTC. The whole variable domain, filled in from reference TRBV2 and TRBJ2-6, reads EPEVTQTPSHQVTQMGQEVILRCVPISNHLYFYWYRQILGQKVEFLVSFYNNEISEKSEIFDDQFSVERPDGSNFTLKIRSTKLEDSAMYFCASSAQGSGANVLTFGAGSRLTVL.

V usage is TRBV5-1 and J usage is TRBJ2-4; 9 nucleotides line up with TRBD1. CDR1 is SGHRS, CDR2 YFSETQ, per germline. V lost 3 bases and J lost 2; bases outside the gene matches: 3. The CDR3 is 15 amino acids. CDR3 in amino acids: CASSWGTGPKNIQYF. The CDR3 coding sequence is TGCGCCAGCAGCTGGGGGACAGGGCCCAAAAACATTCAGTACTTC. The variable domain in full, with the rest retrieved from reference TRBV5-1 and TRBJ2-4, is KAGVTQTPRYLIKTRGQQVTLSCSPISGHRSVSWYQQTPGQGLQFLFEYFSETQRNKGNFPGRFSGRQFSNSRSEMNVSTLELGDSALYLCASSWGTGPKNIQYFGAGTRLSVL.

The chain has TRBV6-5 and TRBJ1-2; no clear D gene. V was trimmed by 2 bases and J by 5 bases, leaving 12 bases between them. The CDR3 is 14 residues long. In germline, CDR1 is MNHEY, CDR2 SVGAGI. The CDR3 DNA reads TGTGCCAGCAGTTACGGTCGGTTATCATATGGCTACACCTTC. Amino acids: CASSYGRLSYGYTF.

The rearrangement joins TRBV5-1 to TRBJ2-6; D gene ambiguous. This CDR3 comprises 18 residues. Trimming left V 2 bases short and J 0 bases short, with 15 bases between. The germline V gene encodes CDR1 SGHRS and CDR2 YFSETQ. This CDR3 reads CASSFSARISSGANVLTF. The CDR3 coding sequence is TGCGCCAGCAGCTTCTCGGCCAGGATTAGCTCTGGGGCCAACGTCCTGACTTTC.

This clone has more than one count but fewer than ten. The chain carries TRBV29-1 and TRBJ2-2, with D perhaps TRBD2 (5 bases). Trimming took off 4 bases at V and 5 bases at J, with 14 bases between the two ends. Per germline, CDR1 SQVTM and CDR2 ANQGSEA. The CDR3 consists of 14 residues. This CDR3 is CSVVKGEVTGELFF. The DNA for the CDR3 is TGCAGCGTTGTCAAGGGAGAGGTAACCGGGGAGCTGTTTTTT.

The DNA of the CDR3 is TGTGCCAGCAGCTTATCTAGCGGGGCTGGCGAGCAGTACTTC. This sequence encodes CASSLSSGAGEQYF. The V call is TRBV5-4, the J call TRBJ2-7, with TRBD2 matching 9 bases. Looked up from germline, CDR1 is SGHNT and CDR2 is YYREEE (reference sequence). Losses at the gene ends were 2 bases for V and 6 bases for J; bases not matched to a gene: 6. The CDR3 runs 14 residues.

This clone was found a few times. This rearrangement joins TRBV4-1 to TRBJ2-3; no clear D. V dropped 1 base and J dropped 3 bases, with 8 bases sitting between them. Looked up from germline, CDR1 is MGHRA and CDR2 is YSYEKL. This CDR3 region has 14 residues. The CDR3: CASSQGERTDTQYF. The CDR3 coding sequence is TGCGCCAGCAGCCAAGGGGAACGAACAGATACGCAGTATTTT.

V is TRBV19 and J is TRBJ1-1; D not certain. Germline V lookup: CDR1 LNHDA, CDR2 SQIVND (reference sequence). This CDR3 has 15 amino acids. V lost 5 bases to trimming and J lost 5 bases, with 18 bases between them. The CDR3 sequence: CASSSPGPGWTEAFF. DNA for the CDR3: TGTGCCAGTAGTTCCCCTGGCCCGGGATGGACTGAAGCTTTCTTT.

The chain recombines TRBV5-1 with TRBJ2-7, with D tentatively TRBD1 (6 bases). The V gene lost 0 bases and the J gene lost 3 bases, with 16 bases spanning the gap. This CDR3 has 16 residues. Germline V gene data show CDR1 as SGHRS and CDR2 as YFSETQ. CDR3 region: CASSLGTLGAIYEQYF. Here the CDR3 DNA reads TGCGCCAGCAGCTTGGGCACTCTGGGGGCGATCTACGAGCAGTACTTC. Based on the CDR3 plus reference TRBV5-1 and TRBJ2-7, the full variable domain is KAGVTQTPRYLIKTRGQQVTLSCSPISGHRSVSWYQQTPGQGLQFLFEYFSETQRNKGNFPGRFSGRQFSNSRSEMNVSTLELGDSALYLCASSLGTLGAIYEQYFGPGTRLTVT.

This sequence joins TRBV5-1 and TRBJ1-2; 7 bases match TRBD1. CDR3 length: 16 residues. The J segment lost 3 bases and the V segment lost 6 bases, leaving 14 bases of the junction unmatched. CDR1 and CDR2 (germline): SGHRS, YFSETQ. The DNA of the CDR3 is TGCGCCAGCACCATAGGCGGGACAGATGAGGACTATGGCTACACCTTC. This gives the protein CASTIGGTDEDYGYTF.

The V gene is TRBV6-5, the J gene TRBJ2-1; tentative D call: TRBD2 (5 bases). Looked up from germline, CDR1 is MNHEY and CDR2 is SVGAGI. V was pared by 6 bases and J by 8 bases, with 20 bases between. The CDR3 extends over 15 amino acids. CDR3 residues: CASSPRTRFGDEQFF. In DNA form, the CDR3 reads TGTGCCAGCAGCCCACGGACCCGCTTCGGGGATGAGCAGTTCTTC.

This clone was seen more than once but under ten times. This sequence joins TRBV7-2 and TRBJ2-1, with D unresolved. CDR1 SGHTA and CDR2 FQGNSA come from the germline V gene. V shed 3 bases and J shed 0 bases, with 9 bases lying between them. The CDR3 covers 15 residues. The CDR3 DNA sequence: TGTGCCAGCAGCTTCTCGGTAGCCTCCTACAATGAGCAGTTCTTC. The encoded protein is CASSFSVASYNEQFF.

This clone has only a few counts. This rearrangement joins TRBV7-9 to TRBJ2-1; possibly TRBD1 for D (6 bases). Between the trimmed V and J ends, which lost 5 bases and 2 bases, there was a span of 10 bases. The CDR3 is made up of 14 amino acids. The germline V gene has CDR1 SEHNR and CDR2 FQNEAQ (reference sequence). CDR3 region: CASSGWTAYNEQFF. CDR3 DNA: TGTGCCAGCAGCGGCTGGACAGCCTACAATGAGCAGTTCTTC.

V is TRBV30 and J is TRBJ1-1; weak D call: TRBD1 (6 bases). CDR3 length equals 14 residues. In germline, CDR1 is GTSNPN, CDR2 SVGIG (reference sequence). The ends were cut back, 4 bases at V and 0 bases at J, with 12 bases in the middle. CDR3 sequence reads: CAWMDSPMNTEAFF. Written as DNA, the CDR3 is TGTGCCTGGATGGACAGCCCTATGAACACTGAAGCTTTCTTT.

The rearrangement joins TRBV5-1 to TRBJ1-4; D gene uncertain. Germline CDR1 SGHRS, CDR2 YFSETQ. CDR3 length: 15 residues. Trimming removed 7 bases from V and 10 bases from J, with 23 bases in between. The CDR3 loop reads CASRSYRGQDGKLFF. The DNA of the CDR3 is TGCGCCAGCCGATCCTATCGGGGTCAAGATGGAAAACTGTTTTTT.

The genes are TRBV27 and TRBJ1-1, with D unclear. V shed 6 bases and J shed 5 bases, with 13 bases lying between them. CDR1 and CDR2 (germline): MNHEY, SMNVEV (reference sequence). The CDR3 length is 13 residues. The CDR3 DNA follows: TGTGCCAGCAGACTCCCGGGCGGAACTGAAGCTTTCTTT. It translates to CASRLPGGTEAFF.